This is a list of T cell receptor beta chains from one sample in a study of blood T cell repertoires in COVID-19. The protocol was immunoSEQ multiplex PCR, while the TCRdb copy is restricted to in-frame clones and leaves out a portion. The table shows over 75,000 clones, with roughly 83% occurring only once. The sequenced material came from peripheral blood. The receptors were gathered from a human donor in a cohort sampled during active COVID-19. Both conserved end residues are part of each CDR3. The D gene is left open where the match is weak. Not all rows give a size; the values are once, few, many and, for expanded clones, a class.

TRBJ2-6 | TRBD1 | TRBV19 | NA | TGTGCCAGTACCTCCCGGGACAGGTCTGGGGCCAACGTCCTGACTTTC | CASTSRDRSGANVLTF
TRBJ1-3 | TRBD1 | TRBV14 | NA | TGTGCCAGCAGCCAAGAGGCAGGGGGCTTGTCTGGAAACACCATATATTTT | CASSQEAGGLSGNTIYF
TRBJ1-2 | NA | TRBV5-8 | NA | TGTGCCAGCAGCTCGGTCCTTGCTAACTATGGCTACACCTTC | CASSSVLANYGYTF
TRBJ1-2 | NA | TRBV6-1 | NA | TGTGCCAGCAGTGAAGCGAGGGGGTCTTTTGGCTACACCTTC | CASSEARGSFGYTF
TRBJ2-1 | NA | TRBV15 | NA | TGTGCCACCCGACAGTACAATGAGCAGTTCTTC | CATRQYNEQFF
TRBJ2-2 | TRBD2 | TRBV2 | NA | TGTGCCAGCAGTAGGGAAGCGGGAAGCACCGGGGAGCTGTTTTTT | CASSREAGSTGELFF
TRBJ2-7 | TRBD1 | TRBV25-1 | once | TGTGCCAGCAGTGAAACGGTTCCCGGTGGGGACAGTCCCTACGAGCAGTACTTC | CASSETVPGGDSPYEQYF
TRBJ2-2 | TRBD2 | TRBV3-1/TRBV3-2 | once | TGTGCCAGCAGCCAAGTTTGGCGGGAGAAGCCCGGGGAGCTGTTTTTT | CASSQVWREKPGELFF
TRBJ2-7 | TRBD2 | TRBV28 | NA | TGTGCCAGCAGACCAGGGGGACTAGCGGGAGTCGAGCAGTACTTC | CASRPGGLAGVEQYF
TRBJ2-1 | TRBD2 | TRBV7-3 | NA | TGTGCCAGCAGCACGACTAGCGGCAGCCGAGTGGAGCAGTTCTTC | CASSTTSGSRVEQFF
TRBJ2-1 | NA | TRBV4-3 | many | TGCGCCAGCAGCCAGAGGGTTTTGGGCAGGAGCTCCTACAATGAGCAGTTCTTC | CASSQRVLGRSSYNEQFF
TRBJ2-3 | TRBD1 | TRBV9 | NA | TGTGCCAGCAGCCCATGGACAGGAGAGTCTAGCACAGATACGCAGTATTTT | CASSPWTGESSTDTQYF
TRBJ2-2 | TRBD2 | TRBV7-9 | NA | TGTGCCAGCAGCTATAGCGGGGCGAACACCGGGGAGCTGTTTTTT | CASSYSGANTGELFF
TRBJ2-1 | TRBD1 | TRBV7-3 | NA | TGTGCCAGCAGCTCCCGACAGGGTAGTTCCTACAATGAGCAGTTCTTC | CASSSRQGSSYNEQFF
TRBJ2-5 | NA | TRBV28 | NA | TGTGCCAGCAGTTTGGAGGGCGTCGGGGCGCCGGGGGAGACCCAGTACTTC | CASSLEGVGAPGETQYF
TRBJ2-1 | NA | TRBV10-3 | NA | TGTGCCTCCACAGGGGGGGCGGGGAATGAGCAGTTCTTC | CASTGGAGNEQFF
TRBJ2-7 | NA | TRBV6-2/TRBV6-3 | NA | TGTGCCAGCAGTTACTCAGGTCAACGCGGCGAGCAGTACTTC | CASSYSGQRGEQYF
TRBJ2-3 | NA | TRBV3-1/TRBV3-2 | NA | TGTGCCAGCAGCCAGGGCCTGGGAGTAGATACGCAGTATTTT | CASSQGLGVDTQYF
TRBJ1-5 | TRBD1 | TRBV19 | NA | TGTGCCAGTAGTATAGGAGGGGGCGGTCAGCCCCAGCATTTT | CASSIGGGGQPQHF
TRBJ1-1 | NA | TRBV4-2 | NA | TGTGCCAGCAGCCAAGAGGCCGGGGAGGGGACTGAAGCTTTCTTT | CASSQEAGEGTEAFF
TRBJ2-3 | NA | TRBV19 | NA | TGTGCCAGTAGTGAAAAGTGGCACGCAGATACGCAGTATTTT | CASSEKWHADTQYF
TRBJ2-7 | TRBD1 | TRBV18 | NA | TGTGCCAGCTCATCATTCGACAGGGTGAGGGAGCAGTACTTC | CASSSFDRVREQYF
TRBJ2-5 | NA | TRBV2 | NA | TGTGCCAGCGGCAGGGCTCGGAAATGGGAGACCCAGTACTTC | CASGRARKWETQYF
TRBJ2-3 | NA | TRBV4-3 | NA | TGCGCCAGCAGCCAGCGAGGGGGTAGCACAGATACGCAGTATTTT | CASSQRGGSTDTQYF
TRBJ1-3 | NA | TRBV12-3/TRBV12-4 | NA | TGTGCCAGCAGTTTCGGTGACACCATATATTTT | CASSFGDTIYF
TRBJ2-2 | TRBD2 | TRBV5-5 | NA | TGTGCCAGCAGCTTTGGGCCTAGCGGTAACACCGGGGAGCTGTTTTTT | CASSFGPSGNTGELFF
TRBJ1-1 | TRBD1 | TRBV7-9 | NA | TGTGCCAGCAGTGGGGACAGAGTGGGGACTGAAGCTTTCTTT | CASSGDRVGTEAFF